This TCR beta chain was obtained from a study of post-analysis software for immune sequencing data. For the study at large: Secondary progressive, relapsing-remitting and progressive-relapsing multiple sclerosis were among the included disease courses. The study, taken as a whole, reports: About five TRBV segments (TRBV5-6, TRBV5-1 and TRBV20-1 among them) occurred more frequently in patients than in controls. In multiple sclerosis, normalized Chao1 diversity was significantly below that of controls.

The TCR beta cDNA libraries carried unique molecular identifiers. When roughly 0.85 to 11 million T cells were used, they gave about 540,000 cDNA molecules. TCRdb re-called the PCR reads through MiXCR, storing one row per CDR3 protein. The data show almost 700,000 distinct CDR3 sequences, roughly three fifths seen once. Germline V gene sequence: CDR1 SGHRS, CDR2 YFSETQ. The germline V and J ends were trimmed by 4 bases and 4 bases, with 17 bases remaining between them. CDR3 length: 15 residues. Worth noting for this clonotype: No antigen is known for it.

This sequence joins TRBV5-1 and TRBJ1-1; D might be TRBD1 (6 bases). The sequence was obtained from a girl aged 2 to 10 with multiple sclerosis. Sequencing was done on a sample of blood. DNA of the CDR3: TGCGCCAGCAGCCGGGGTAGGGGGATCAGCACTGAAGCTTTCTTT. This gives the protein CASSRGRGISTEAFF.